This paragraph reports one T cell receptor beta chain. Its antigen is currently unknown. Within the sample, other DNA sequences also encode this same CDR3. With V trimmed by 5 bases and J by 8 bases, 3 bases remained unmatched. The CDR3 contains 13 residues. The germline gives CDR1 SGHVS, CDR2 FNYEAQ. The PCR used 52 TRBV and 13 TRBJ primers. Produced via immunoSEQ multiplex PCR; TCRdb's table is partial and in-frame only. In the table there are 15,000 or so clones, roughly 90% of which are singletons. The sample belongs to a study of regulatory T cells. Study observations and caveats: Regulatory T cells showed the strongest V-J pair restriction and V/J gene skewing among patient repertoires.

The chain has TRBV7-6 and TRBJ2-3, with 11 bases aligning to TRBD2. The sequencing input was CD8+ T cells sorted from blood. The receptor comes from a person aged 18 to 35 with CD3G deficiency. As DNA, the CDR3 is TGTGCCAGCAGCCTCCTAGCGGGAGGTACGCAGTATTTT. Its protein is CASSLLAGGTQYF.